These 7 T cell receptor beta chains originate from one sample sequenced in a study of blood T cell repertoires in COVID-19. The repertoire was sequenced with immunoSEQ multiplex PCR; TCRdb's copy has only in-frame clones and lacks some. The table lists about 100,000 clones, 85% to 95% of them singletons. The sequencing sample was made of peripheral blood. Source of these receptors: a woman in her thirties with acute or convalescent COVID-19.

The chain has TRBV25-1 and TRBJ1-6; no reliable D call. Trimming removed 4 bases from V and 2 bases from J, with 9 bases in between. The CDR3 is made up of 15 amino acids. Germline V lookup: CDR1 MGHDK, CDR2 SYGVNS. The CDR3 sequence: CASSASRAYNSPLHF. DNA for the CDR3: TGTGCCAGCAGTGCATCGAGGGCCTATAATTCACCCCTCCACTTT.

This chain joins TRBV18 and TRBJ1-6; D might be TRBD1 (5 bases). Trimming removed 5 bases at V and 7 bases at J, with 9 bases between. The germline V gene encodes CDR1 KGHSH and CDR2 LQKENI. The CDR3 runs 13 residues. The CDR3 sequence: CASSIAGNSPLHF. CDR3 nucleotides: TGTGCCAGCTCAATAGCAGGGAATTCACCCCTCCACTTT.

The gene calls are TRBV4-2 and TRBJ2-4, with a possible D match to TRBD2 (5 bases). In germline, CDR1 is LGHNA, CDR2 YNFKEQ. The CDR3 is 13 amino acids. The V end lost 1 base, the J end lost 8 bases, and 9 bases lay between the germline ends. The CDR3 sequence is CASSQGWEHIQYF. CDR3 coding DNA: TGTGCCAGCAGCCAAGGATGGGAGCACATTCAGTACTTC.

This rearrangement joins TRBV6-5 to TRBJ2-5, with D perhaps TRBD1 (5 bases). The CDR3 totals 14 residues. Germline V gene lookup returns CDR1 MNHEY and CDR2 SVGAGI. Trimming took off 0 bases at V and 5 bases at J, with 10 bases between the two ends. The CDR3 coding sequence is TGTGCCAGCAGTTACTCGCCAGGGCAGGAGACCCAGTACTTC. Translation: CASSYSPGQETQYF.

V gene TRBV19 combines with J gene TRBJ1-5, with a weak D call TRBD1 (6 bases). Germline V gene sequence: CDR1 LNHDA, CDR2 SQIVND (reference sequence). The CDR3 sequence is 15 residues long. Trimming removed 7 bases at V and 4 bases at J, with 17 bases between. The CDR3 region has the DNA TGTGCCAGTAACCTACAGGGAACCGGGAATCAGCCCCAGCATTTT. Translation: CASNLQGTGNQPQHF.

The V and J genes are TRBV28 and TRBJ2-1; D may be TRBD2 (6 bases). The germline CDR1 and CDR2 sequences are MDHEN and SYDVKM. The CDR3 extends over 17 amino acids. Trimming left V 6 bases short and J 3 bases short, with 21 bases between. The DNA of the CDR3 is TGTGCCAGCAGCCAAATTAGCGGCCTGGGTGTCTACAATGAGCAGTTCTTC. It specifies CASSQISGLGVYNEQFF. The complete variable domain, with remaining parts taken from reference TRBV28 and TRBJ2-1, reads DVKVTQSSRYLVKRTGEKVFLECVQDMDHENMFWYRQDPGLGLRLIYFSYDVKMKEKGDIPEGYSVSREKKERFSLILESASTNQTSMYLCASSQISGLGVYNEQFFGPGTRLTVL.

This clone showed up just once. The V gene is TRBV6-5, the J gene TRBJ1-5; D is ambiguous. The CDR3 spans 15 residues. CDR1 and CDR2 from the germline V gene are MNHEY and SVGAGI. With 6 bases removed from V and 0 bases from J, the gap between germline ends came to 12 bases. CDR3 amino acids: CASRAPSYSNQPQHF. As DNA, the CDR3 is TGTGCCAGCAGAGCCCCAAGTTATAGCAATCAGCCCCAGCATTTT.